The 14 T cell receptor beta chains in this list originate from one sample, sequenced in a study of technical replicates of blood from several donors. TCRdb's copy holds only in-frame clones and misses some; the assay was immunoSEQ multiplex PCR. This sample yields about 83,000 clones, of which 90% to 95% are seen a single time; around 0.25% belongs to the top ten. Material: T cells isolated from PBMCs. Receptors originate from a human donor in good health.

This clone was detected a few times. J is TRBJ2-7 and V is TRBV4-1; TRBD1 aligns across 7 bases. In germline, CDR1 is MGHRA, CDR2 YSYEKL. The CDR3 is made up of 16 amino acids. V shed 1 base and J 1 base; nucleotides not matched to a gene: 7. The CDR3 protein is CASSQVATGQSYEQYF. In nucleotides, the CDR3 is TGCGCCAGCAGCCAAGTCGCGACAGGGCAATCCTACGAGCAGTACTTC.

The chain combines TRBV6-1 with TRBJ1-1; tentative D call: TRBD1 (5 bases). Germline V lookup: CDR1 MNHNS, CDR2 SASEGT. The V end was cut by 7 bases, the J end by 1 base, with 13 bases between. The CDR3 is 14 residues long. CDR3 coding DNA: TGTGCCAGCAATTCACGGGGGTCGAACACTGAAGCTTTCTTT. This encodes CASNSRGSNTEAFF.

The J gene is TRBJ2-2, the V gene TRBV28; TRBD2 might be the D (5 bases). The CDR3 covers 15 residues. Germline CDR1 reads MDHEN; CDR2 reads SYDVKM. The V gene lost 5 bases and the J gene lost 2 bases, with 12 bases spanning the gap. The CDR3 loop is CASSPADGNTGELFF. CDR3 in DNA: TGTGCCAGCAGTCCAGCGGACGGTAACACCGGGGAGCTGTTTTTT.

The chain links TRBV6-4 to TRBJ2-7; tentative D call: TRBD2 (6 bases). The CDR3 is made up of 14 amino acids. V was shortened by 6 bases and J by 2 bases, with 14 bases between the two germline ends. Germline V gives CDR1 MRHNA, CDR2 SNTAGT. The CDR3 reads CASSAGAGPYEQYF. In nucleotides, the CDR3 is TGTGCCAGCAGCGCTGGGGCGGGGCCCTACGAGCAGTACTTC.

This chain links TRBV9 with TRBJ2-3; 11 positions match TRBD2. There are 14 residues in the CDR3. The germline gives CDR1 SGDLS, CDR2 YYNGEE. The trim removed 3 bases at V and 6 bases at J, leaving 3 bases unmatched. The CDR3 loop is CASSEGLAVDTQYF. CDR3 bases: TGTGCCAGCAGCGAGGGACTAGCGGTTGATACGCAGTATTTT. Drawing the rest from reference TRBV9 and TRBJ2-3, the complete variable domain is DSGVTQTPKHLITATGQRVTLRCSPRSGDLSVYWYQQSLDQGLQFLIQYYNGEERAKGNILERFSAQQFPDLHSELNLSSLELGDSALYFCASSEGLAVDTQYFGPGTRLTVL.

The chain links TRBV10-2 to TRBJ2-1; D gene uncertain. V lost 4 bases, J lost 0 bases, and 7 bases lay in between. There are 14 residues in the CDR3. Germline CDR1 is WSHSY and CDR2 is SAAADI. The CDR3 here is CASSALSSYNEQFF. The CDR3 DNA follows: TGCGCCAGCAGTGCATTGAGCTCCTACAATGAGCAGTTCTTC.

The CDR3 protein is CASSPGDFGLAGLGETQYF. DNA of the CDR3: TGTGCCAGTAGTCCCGGGGACTTTGGACTAGCGGGGTTGGGGGAGACCCAGTACTTC. This sequence joins TRBV19 and TRBJ2-5; 12 positions agree with TRBD2. Trimming took 5 bases from V and 5 from J; bases not matched to a gene: 18. The CDR3 sequence is 19 residues long. The V gene's germline CDR1 is LNHDA and CDR2 SQIVND (reference sequence).

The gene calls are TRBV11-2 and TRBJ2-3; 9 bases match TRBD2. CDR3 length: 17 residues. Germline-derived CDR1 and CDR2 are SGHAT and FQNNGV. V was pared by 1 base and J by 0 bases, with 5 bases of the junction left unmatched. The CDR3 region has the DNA TGTGCCAGCAGCTTAGCCTCGCGGGGGGGAAGCACAGATACGCAGTATTTT. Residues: CASSLASRGGSTDTQYF.

CDR3 amino acids: CASSLVGDEQFF. The CDR3 DNA follows: TGCGCCAGCAGCTTGGTGGGCGATGAGCAGTTCTTC. The chain uses TRBV5-1 and TRBJ2-1; D unresolved. The V and J ends lost 0 bases and 8 bases respectively, with 6 bases between them. The CDR3 is 12 amino acids. Germline CDR1 SGHRS, CDR2 YFSETQ.

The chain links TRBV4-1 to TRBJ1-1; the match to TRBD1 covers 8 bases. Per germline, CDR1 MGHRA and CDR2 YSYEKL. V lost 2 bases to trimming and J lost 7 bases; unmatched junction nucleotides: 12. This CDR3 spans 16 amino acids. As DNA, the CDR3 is TGCGCCAGCAGCCAATTTGGCCCCGGGACAGGTGGTGAAGCTTTCTTT. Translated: CASSQFGPGTGGEAFF.

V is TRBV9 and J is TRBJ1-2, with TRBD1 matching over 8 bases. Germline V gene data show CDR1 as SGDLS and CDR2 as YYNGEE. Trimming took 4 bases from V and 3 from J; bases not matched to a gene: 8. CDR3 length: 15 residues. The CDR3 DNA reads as TGTGCCAGCAGCACCACAGGGGGGATTCACTATGGCTACACCTTC. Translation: CASSTTGGIHYGYTF.

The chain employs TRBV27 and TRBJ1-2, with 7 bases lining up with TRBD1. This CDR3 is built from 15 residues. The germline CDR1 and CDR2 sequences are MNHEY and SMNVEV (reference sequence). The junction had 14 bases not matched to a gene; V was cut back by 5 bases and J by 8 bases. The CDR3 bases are TGTGCCAGCAGTCTGTACTCCCGACAGGGTACAGGCTACACCTTC. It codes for CASSLYSRQGTGYTF.

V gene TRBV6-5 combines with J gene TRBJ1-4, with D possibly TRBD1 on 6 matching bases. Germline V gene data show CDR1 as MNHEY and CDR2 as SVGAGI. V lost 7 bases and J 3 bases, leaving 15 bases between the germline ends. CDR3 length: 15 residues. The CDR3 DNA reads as TGTGCCAGCACCTACCGTACAGGGCCTAATGAAAAACTGTTTTTT. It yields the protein CASTYRTGPNEKLFF.

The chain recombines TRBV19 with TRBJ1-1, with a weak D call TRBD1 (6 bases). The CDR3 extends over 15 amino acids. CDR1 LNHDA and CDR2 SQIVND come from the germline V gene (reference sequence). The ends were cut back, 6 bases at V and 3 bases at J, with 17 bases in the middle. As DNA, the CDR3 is TGTGCCAGTAGCCTCTGGGGGCTCCGGGACACTGAAGCTTTCTTT. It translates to CASSLWGLRDTEAFF.